The clone carrying this T cell receptor beta chain turned up a few times. Its antigen is not identified. This CDR3 contains 15 residues. The trim removed 5 bases at V and 2 bases at J, leaving 3 bases unmatched. Germline loops: CDR1 LNHDA, CDR2 SQIVND (reference sequence). These data belong to a study of human T cells and chemical hapten exposure. Unique molecular identifiers were attached to individual cDNA molecules within the library. TCRdb re-analysed the RACE reads in MiXCR, keeping a single row per CDR3 protein. The data show roughly 40,000 distinct CDR3 sequences, roughly a tenth seen once. Time point denoted: pre-sensitization, week 0. The treatment is: therapeutic diphenylcyclopropenone sensitization with weekly scalp DPC. Blood sampling occurred before each patch-test application. Overall study results and limits: The presence of alopecia in the donors means their immune response may differ from healthy people's.

The input for sequencing was whole blood, taken in connection with sensitization to the hapten diphenylcyclopropenone (DPC). The chain employs TRBV19 and TRBJ2-6, with 7 positions matching TRBD1. The sequence was collected from a man aged 30-40 years with alopecia areata. Some clones in this sample may be carry-over from other donors' samples. The CDR3: CASSQTGTGANVLTF. The CDR3 region has the DNA TGTGCCAGTAGTCAGACAGGGACTGGGGCCAACGTCCTGACTTTC.